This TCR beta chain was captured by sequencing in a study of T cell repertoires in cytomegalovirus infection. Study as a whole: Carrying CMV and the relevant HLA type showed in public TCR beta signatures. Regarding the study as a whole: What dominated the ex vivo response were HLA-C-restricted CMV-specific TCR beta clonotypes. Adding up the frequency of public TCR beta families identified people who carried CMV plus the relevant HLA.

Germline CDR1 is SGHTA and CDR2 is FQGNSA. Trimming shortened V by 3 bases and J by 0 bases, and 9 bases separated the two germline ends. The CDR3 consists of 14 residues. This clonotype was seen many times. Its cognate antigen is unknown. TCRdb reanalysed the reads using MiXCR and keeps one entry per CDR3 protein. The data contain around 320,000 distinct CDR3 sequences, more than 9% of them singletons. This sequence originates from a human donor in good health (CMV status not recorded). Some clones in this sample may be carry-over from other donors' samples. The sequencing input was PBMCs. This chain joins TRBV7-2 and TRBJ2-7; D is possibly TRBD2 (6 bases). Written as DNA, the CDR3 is TGTGCCAGCAGCTTGGACTACACCTCCTACGAGCAGTACTTC. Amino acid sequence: CASSLDYTSYEQYF.